The rows below give T cell receptor beta chains drawn from one sample of a study of Ad26.COV2.S vaccination and SARS-CoV-2 variants. The table came from immunoSEQ multiplex PCR; TCRdb's copy has only in-frame clones and leaves some out. The table shows about 480,000 clones, with roughly 85% occurring only once. The source was peripheral blood, collected in a trial of Ad26.COV2.S vaccine versus placebo. Every receptor here comes from a person aged 18-65 years who received the Ad26.COV2.S COVID-19 vaccine or a placebo. The CDR3 runs from the conserved cysteine through the conserved F or W. D genes are given only for firm matches. Some rows have no size entry. The others give once, few or many, or a class for an expanded clone.

DNA: TGCGCCAGCGCGGGGATACGGGGCACCGGGGAGCTGTTTTTT; CDR3: CASAGIRGTGELFF; J: TRBJ2-2; V: TRBV5-1; D: -; size: -
DNA: TGTGCCAGCAGCTTAGCTCAGGGGGCGTCGGGCTACACCTTC; CDR3: CASSLAQGASGYTF; J: TRBJ1-2; V: TRBV7-9; D: TRBD1; size: -
DNA: TGTGCCAGCAGTGATGGGGGGACTCTCTCTTTCCATGAGCAGTTCTTC; CDR3: CASSDGGTLSFHEQFF; J: TRBJ2-1; V: TRBV2; D: -; size: -
DNA: TGTGCCAGCAGTCGCTTGTCAGGGGGCACTGAAGCTTTCTTT; CDR3: CASSRLSGGTEAFF; J: TRBJ1-1; V: TRBV2; D: TRBD1; size: -
DNA: TGCGCCAGCAGCGGAATAGACAGGGGCACAGATACGCAGTATTTT; CDR3: CASSGIDRGTDTQYF; J: TRBJ2-3; V: TRBV5-1; D: TRBD1; size: once
DNA: TGTGCCAGCAGCTTAGCAGGGGGGGACCAAGAGACCCAGTACTTC; CDR3: CASSLAGGDQETQYF; J: TRBJ2-5; V: TRBV7-2; D: -; size: -
DNA: TGTGCCAGCAGTTACGCCCCGTTGGGTAATGAGCAGTTCTTC; CDR3: CASSYAPLGNEQFF; J: TRBJ2-1; V: TRBV6-5; D: -; size: -
DNA: TGTGCCAGCAGTGACCCGACTAGCGGGACCCAAGAGACCCAGTACTTC; CDR3: CASSDPTSGTQETQYF; J: TRBJ2-5; V: TRBV2; D: TRBD2; size: -
DNA: TGTGCCAGCAGTTACTCGAACAAAGGGGTTGCGTACGAGCAGTACTTC; CDR3: CASSYSNKGVAYEQYF; J: TRBJ2-7; V: TRBV6-2/TRBV6-3; D: -; size: -
DNA: TGTGCCAGTAGTATCGGGGTATATCCTCACAATGAGCAGTTCTTC; CDR3: CASSIGVYPHNEQFF; J: TRBJ2-1; V: TRBV19; D: -; size: -
DNA: TGTGCCAGCAGTTCACAGGGGCCGAGGGCTGGAACTGAAGCTTTCTTT; CDR3: CASSSQGPRAGTEAFF; J: TRBJ1-1; V: TRBV2; D: TRBD1; size: -
DNA: TGTGCCAGCAGTTTCATGGCTAACACCATATATTTT; CDR3: CASSFMANTIYF; J: TRBJ1-3; V: TRBV28; D: -; size: -
DNA: TGTGCCAGTAGTCCGAGCTTTGACAGGGGCAATCAGCCCCAGCATTTT; CDR3: CASSPSFDRGNQPQHF; J: TRBJ1-5; V: TRBV19; D: TRBD1; size: -
DNA: TGTGCCAGCAGCTTGAACAGGGTAGGGGGCTCCTATAATTCACCCCTCCACTTT; CDR3: CASSLNRVGGSYNSPLHF; J: TRBJ1-6; V: TRBV5-6; D: -; size: -
DNA: TGTGCCAGTAGTATAGATCTTGGTACTGAAGCTTTCTTT; CDR3: CASSIDLGTEAFF; J: TRBJ1-1; V: TRBV19; D: -; size: -
DNA: TGTGCCAGCTCACCTTCCCGGACGCCACAAGAGACCCAGTACTTC; CDR3: CASSPSRTPQETQYF; J: TRBJ2-5; V: TRBV18; D: -; size: -
DNA: TGTGCCAGCAGCCACTCAGGCACTGAAAAACTGTTTTTT; CDR3: CASSHSGTEKLFF; J: TRBJ1-4; V: TRBV3-1/TRBV3-2; D: -; size: -
DNA: TGTGCCATCAGTGAGTCAGTTGGATGGGGCAATGAGCAGTTCTTC; CDR3: CAISESVGWGNEQFF; J: TRBJ2-1; V: TRBV10-3; D: -; size: -
DNA: TGTGCCAGCAGTTATCTAGAACCCAGCAATCAGCCCCAGCATTTT; CDR3: CASSYLEPSNQPQHF; J: TRBJ1-5; V: TRBV6-5; D: -; size: -
DNA: TGTGCCAGCAGTGGACAGCTGTACAATGAGCAGTTCTTC; CDR3: CASSGQLYNEQFF; J: TRBJ2-1; V: TRBV12-3/TRBV12-4; D: -; size: -
DNA: TGTGCCAGTAGTCCGGGACAGGTAAGGACTGAAGCTTTCTTT; CDR3: CASSPGQVRTEAFF; J: TRBJ1-1; V: TRBV19; D: TRBD1; size: -
DNA: TGTGCCAGCAGCTTAGACAGATATAATTCACCCCTCCACTTT; CDR3: CASSLDRYNSPLHF; J: TRBJ1-6; V: TRBV7-3; D: -; size: -
DNA: TGTGCCAGCAGTTTAGCGGCCGGGGAGCTGTTTTTT; CDR3: CASSLAAGELFF; J: TRBJ2-2; V: TRBV27; D: -; size: -
DNA: TGTGCCAGCAGTTACCGCACCGGGACAGGGTCCTACAATGAGCAGTTCTTC; CDR3: CASSYRTGTGSYNEQFF; J: TRBJ2-1; V: TRBV6-2/TRBV6-3; D: TRBD1; size: -
DNA: TGCGCCAGCAGCCGATCGGGAGGGGACTATGGCTACACCTTC; CDR3: CASSRSGGDYGYTF; J: TRBJ1-2; V: TRBV5-1; D: -; size: -
DNA: TGCGCCAGCAGCCAAAGAATTAGACGGACAAACACCGGGGAGCTGTTTTTT; CDR3: CASSQRIRRTNTGELFF; J: TRBJ2-2; V: TRBV4-1; D: -; size: -
DNA: TGCAGCGTTGAAGACGTCGGGTGGTCTAGCGGGAGAATTGATGAGCAGTTCTTC; CDR3: CSVEDVGWSSGRIDEQFF; J: TRBJ2-1; V: TRBV29-1; D: TRBD2; size: -
DNA: TGTGCCAGCAGCCTGGACCCCGCCTGGGACACCATATATTTT; CDR3: CASSLDPAWDTIYF; J: TRBJ1-3; V: TRBV7-2; D: -; size: -
DNA: TGTGCCAGCAGTTATTGGGACAGGGGCCGCACCGGGGAGCTGTTTTTT; CDR3: CASSYWDRGRTGELFF; J: TRBJ2-2; V: TRBV6-2/TRBV6-3; D: TRBD1; size: -
DNA: TGTGCCAGCAGCGTAGACGGTTTAAGCACAGATACGCAGTATTTT; CDR3: CASSVDGLSTDTQYF; J: TRBJ2-3; V: TRBV9; D: -; size: -
DNA: TGCGCCAGCAGACCCGCAGGGGCCCAACTGGCTTTCTTT; CDR3: CASRPAGAQLAFF; J: TRBJ1-1; V: TRBV5-1; D: -; size: -
DNA: TGTGCCAGCAGTGACCGGAATGAAAAACTGTTTTTT; CDR3: CASSDRNEKLFF; J: TRBJ1-4; V: TRBV6-1; D: -; size: -
DNA: TGTGCCACCAGTGGACCGAACTATGGCTACACCTTC; CDR3: CATSGPNYGYTF; J: TRBJ1-2; V: TRBV15; D: -; size: -
DNA: TGTGCCAGCGGACATTCCTCGACAGGGCGCGCCGGGGAGCTGTTTTTT; CDR3: CASGHSSTGRAGELFF; J: TRBJ2-2; V: TRBV3-1/TRBV3-2; D: TRBD1; size: -
DNA: TGCGCCAGCAGCCTGACTGGGCCGGGTTCACCCCTCCACTTT; CDR3: CASSLTGPGSPLHF; J: TRBJ1-6; V: TRBV5-1; D: -; size: -
DNA: TGCGCCAGCAGCCAGGGACTAGCGGGTACTTCGGGCGGGGAGCTGTTTTTT; CDR3: CASSQGLAGTSGGELFF; J: TRBJ2-2; V: TRBV5-1; D: TRBD2; size: -
DNA: TGTGCCAGCAGTGAAGGGTTCGCGGTAAGGTCCACTGAAGCTTTCTTT; CDR3: CASSEGFAVRSTEAFF; J: TRBJ1-1; V: TRBV2; D: -; size: -
DNA: TGTGCCAGCAGCGTAGCCCCGGGGGGACAGGGGGACTACGAGCAGTACTTC; CDR3: CASSVAPGGQGDYEQYF; J: TRBJ2-7; V: TRBV9; D: TRBD1; size: -
DNA: TGTGCCAGCAGGTTGGGGGACAGGACGATGAAAAACATTCAGTACTTC; CDR3: CASRLGDRTMKNIQYF; J: TRBJ2-4; V: TRBV28; D: TRBD1; size: -
DNA: TGTGCCAGCAGCAAGGACACCGGGGAGCTGTTTTTT; CDR3: CASSKDTGELFF; J: TRBJ2-2; V: TRBV7-2; D: -; size: -
DNA: TGTGCCAGCACCCCAAGCGGGAGAGGGAATGAGCAGTTCTTC; CDR3: CASTPSGRGNEQFF; J: TRBJ2-1; V: TRBV7-9; D: TRBD2; size: -
DNA: TGTGCCAGCAGTTACCCCCGGGGGGAGCCCCAGCATTTT; CDR3: CASSYPRGEPQHF; J: TRBJ1-5; V: TRBV6-6; D: -; size: -
DNA: TGTGCCAGCAGAGGACTAGCGGGAGGTCACAATGAGCAGTTCTTC; CDR3: CASRGLAGGHNEQFF; J: TRBJ2-1; V: TRBV6-5; D: TRBD2; size: -
DNA: TGTGCCAGCAGTTTTGAAGGGTACTATGGCTACACCTTC; CDR3: CASSFEGYYGYTF; J: TRBJ1-2; V: TRBV12-3/TRBV12-4; D: -; size: -
DNA: TGTGCCAGTAGCGTCGGACAGGGGGGCACTGAAGCTTTCTTT; CDR3: CASSVGQGGTEAFF; J: TRBJ1-1; V: TRBV19; D: TRBD1; size: once
DNA: TGTGCCAGTAGTAGCCAGGACCCACCTAACTATGGCTACACCTTC; CDR3: CASSSQDPPNYGYTF; J: TRBJ1-2; V: TRBV19; D: -; size: -
DNA: TGTGCCAGCAGCTCAGACTCCTCTGGAAACACCATATATTTT; CDR3: CASSSDSSGNTIYF; J: TRBJ1-3; V: TRBV9; D: -; size: -
DNA: TGTGCGAGTGCAGTGGCCTTTGATGATGGCTACACCTTC; CDR3: CASAVAFDDGYTF; J: TRBJ1-2; V: TRBV6-6; D: -; size: -
DNA: TGTGCCAGCTCACCGGGGAGCTACGAGCAGTACTTC; CDR3: CASSPGSYEQYF; J: TRBJ2-7; V: TRBV18; D: -; size: -
DNA: TGTGCCAGCAGCTTACGAGGGACCTACGAGCAGTACTTC; CDR3: CASSLRGTYEQYF; J: TRBJ2-7; V: TRBV5-6; D: -; size: -
DNA: TGTGCCAGCAGTTCCGATAGGATGGAGCAGTACTTC; CDR3: CASSSDRMEQYF; J: TRBJ2-7; V: TRBV6-2/TRBV6-3; D: -; size: -
DNA: TGTGCCAGCAGTTATTTAGCGGGAGGGCCGACCGACGAGCAGTACTTC; CDR3: CASSYLAGGPTDEQYF; J: TRBJ2-7; V: TRBV6-2/TRBV6-3; D: TRBD2; size: -
DNA: TGTGCCTGGAGGGTCGTCGGAAGGAACGAGCAGTACTTC; CDR3: CAWRVVGRNEQYF; J: TRBJ2-7; V: TRBV30; D: -; size: -
DNA: TGTGCCAGCAGCGTCGGGGACAGTGGGAACACCGGGGAGCTGTTTTTT; CDR3: CASSVGDSGNTGELFF; J: TRBJ2-2; V: TRBV5-6; D: TRBD1; size: -
DNA: TGTGCCAGCACCCCGGACAGATACACAGATACGCAGTATTTT; CDR3: CASTPDRYTDTQYF; J: TRBJ2-3; V: TRBV3-1/TRBV3-2; D: -; size: -
DNA: TGTGCCAGCAGCTTAGTCCTCGGGCTCTCAACTCCTTACGAGCAGTACTTC; CDR3: CASSLVLGLSTPYEQYF; J: TRBJ2-7; V: TRBV7-9; D: -; size: -
DNA: TGTGCCAGCAGCTTAATAGGGGGGGACGAGCAGTACTTC; CDR3: CASSLIGGDEQYF; J: TRBJ2-7; V: TRBV7-2; D: -; size: once
DNA: TGTGCCAGCAGCGACCTTCGGGGGGATACGCAGTATTTT; CDR3: CASSDLRGDTQYF; J: TRBJ2-3; V: TRBV7-2; D: -; size: -
DNA: TGTGCCAGCGCCCCGGCGACTATGGGCAATGAGCAGTTCTTC; CDR3: CASAPATMGNEQFF; J: TRBJ2-1; V: TRBV7-3; D: -; size: -